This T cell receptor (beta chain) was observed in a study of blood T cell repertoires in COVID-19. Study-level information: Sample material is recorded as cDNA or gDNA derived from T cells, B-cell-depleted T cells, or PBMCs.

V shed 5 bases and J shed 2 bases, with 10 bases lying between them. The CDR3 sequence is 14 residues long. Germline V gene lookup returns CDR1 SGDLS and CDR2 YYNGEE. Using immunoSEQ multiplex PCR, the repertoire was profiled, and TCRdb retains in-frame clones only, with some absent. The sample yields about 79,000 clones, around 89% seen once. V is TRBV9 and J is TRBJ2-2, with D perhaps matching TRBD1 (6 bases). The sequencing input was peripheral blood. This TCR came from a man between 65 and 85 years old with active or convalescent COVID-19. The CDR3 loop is CASRRQENTGELFF. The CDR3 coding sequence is TGTGCCAGCAGGCGACAGGAAAACACCGGGGAGCTGTTTTTT.